This T cell receptor (beta chain) appears in the sequencing data of a study of Graves' ophthalmopathy and Graves' hyperthyroidism (dated by TCRdb to 2016 to 2019). With regard to the full study: Peripheral blood was collected at initial diagnosis, before any treatment. TCR beta repertoire signatures were used to distinguish Graves' ophthalmopathy from Graves' hyperthyroidism and to predict progression to ophthalmopathy. In total, 135 blood samples were TCR-sequenced: roughly 45 ophthalmopathy, under 85 hyperthyroidism and some 17 hyperthyroidism-to-ophthalmopathy patients. A discovery set of 100 patients (43 ophthalmopathy, 55 to 60 stable hyperthyroidism) was enrolled to explore V-J signatures distinguishing ophthalmopathy from hyperthyroidism. An independent validation cohort comprised under 20 hyperthyroidism patients and roughly 15 patients who later progressed from hyperthyroidism to ophthalmopathy. In roughly 6 hyperthyroidism patients, T-cell repertoires of thyroid tissue and blood were compared. Following sample collection, hyperthyroidism patients were given methimazole at a starting dose of 30 mg daily, and ophthalmopathy patients were given high-dose intravenous methylprednisolone. The approximately 100 discovery patients were divided at random into training and test sets in a 7:3 ratio. Overall study outcomes, separate from this receptor: Sample size was not statistically predetermined, and group allocation was not concealed from the investigators. Most expanded thyroid clonotypes with frequency above 0.001 were also detected in blood, suggesting blood repertoires may reflect the thyroid immune response. In cross-validation, the 13-signature model distinguished ophthalmopathy from stable hyperthyroidism with roughly 90% sensitivity and roughly 81% specificity, and in the test set the corresponding values were 80% and 75%. In validation, the model predicted ophthalmopathy progression with about 64% sensitivity and approximately 72% specificity; some 13 predicted patients were CT-confirmed with GO in a median of around 6 months.

TCR beta CDR3 regions were amplified from RNA transcripts for repertoire sequencing. The first round of RT-PCR was done with HTBI primers and the Qiagen OneStep RT-PCR kit, and was followed by a second round of multiplex PCR, then size selection and purification. Sequencing of the libraries was carried out on an Illumina HiSeq2000 in paired-end mode with 100 bp reads. In the authors' own workflow: SOAPnuke was used to process the reads, throwing out any read that had adapters, had uncalled bases, had a mean Phred below 15, or lacked an exact constant-primer or identifier match. High-quality paired reads were merged with COPE v1.2.5. Clonotypes were defined as unique nucleotide sequences and were aligned to IMGT TRB V, D and J references using MiTCR v1.1. Analysis was restricted to V-J combinations with a frequency above 0.0001, which covered roughly 99% of repertoires. For each V-J combination, a TCR clonal expansion and chaos score was defined as the ratio of F50 clonal expansion to chaos observed in the TCRdist matrix. Features were reduced by Welch's t-statistics and random forest to over 10 V-J combinations, which fed a naive Bayes classifier. The Morisita-Horn index was used to measure how similar the thyroid and blood repertoires were. Starting from the raw public reads, TCRdb applied fastp trimming at Q25, assembled clones with MiXCR and retained in-frame beta chains. All rows with the same CDR3 protein become a single entry with the most common DNA and genes. TCRdb, rather than the study authors, made the V and J calls. The table for this sample lists about 400,000 distinct CDR3 sequences; roughly 14% of them were counted only once. Clones ranked in the top ten supply approximately 7% of the sample.

Stable hyperthyroidism was defined as no progression to ophthalmopathy within 18 months of follow-up. Hyperthyroidism patients were newly diagnosed, were aged 18 to 65 years, and had a disease duration under 2 months. Patients with other autoimmune diseases, uncontrolled infections, pregnancy or lactation were excluded. Clinical symptoms, serum thyroxine, TRAb, thyroid ultrasound and orbital computed tomography formed the basis of the diagnosis. Ficoll-Paque density gradient centrifugation was used to isolate PBMCs from about 9 ml of fresh peripheral blood. Total RNA was extracted with Trizol reagent and quality-checked on an Agilent 2100 Bioanalyzer. As concerns this clonotype: Its antigen is still unknown. A junction boundary mismatches the germline segment, possibly from a read error.

Based on the germline V gene, the CDR1 and CDR2 sequences are SNHLY and FYNNEI. Measured from the cysteine to the phenylalanine, the CDR3 is 15 residues long. Only the CDR3 region is kept as DNA, spanning 45 bases read in frame from base 1. This chain is built from TRBV2 and TRBJ1-1; the D gene cannot be resolved reliably. The TCR originated in a woman under 30 with stable Graves' hyperthyroidism. Donor details come from another sample of the same person, matched by shared clones. The sample taken for sequencing was peripheral blood. The CDR3 here reads CASRRTEPMNTEAFF. Read as DNA, the sequence is TGTGCCAGCAGGCGCACCGAACCTATGAACACTGAAGCCTTCTTT.